Listed here are 30 T cell receptor beta chains from one sample, sequenced in a study of T cell responses to AZD1222 COVID-19 vaccine. Generated by immunoSEQ multiplex PCR, the TCRdb table keeps only in-frame clones and is missing some. The sample includes 70,000 to 95,000 clones, around nine tenths seen only once; the top ten take roughly 2.8%. Sequenced here: peripheral blood, sampled on day 0 of MenACWY control vaccination. Every receptor here comes from an adult in good health.

The chain links TRBV3-1 (or the pseudogene TRBV3-2) to TRBJ1-2; D is unresolved. Looked up from germline, CDR1 is LGHDT and CDR2 is YNNKEL (reference sequence). Deletions cut 1 base from V and 7 bases from J, with 10 bases between. This CDR3 has 13 amino acids. The CDR3 bases are TGTGCCAGCAGCCAAGGGATTGCTAGTGGCTACACCTTC. The encoded protein is CASSQGIASGYTF.

The chain uses TRBV27 and TRBJ1-5, with a tentative D call TRBD1 (6 bases). CDR1 and CDR2 (germline): MNHEY, SMNVEV (reference sequence). The CDR3 totals 15 residues. Trimming removed 5 bases at V and 2 bases at J, with 13 bases between. As DNA, the CDR3 is TGTGCCAGCAGTACGGGGACAACGGGCAATCAGCCCCAGCATTTT. As protein: CASSTGTTGNQPQHF.

Only one count was recorded for this clone. This chain links TRBV10-3 with TRBJ1-4; D is perhaps TRBD1 (5 bases). Germline CDR1 ENHRY, CDR2 SYGVKD. Trimming took 3 bases from V and 6 from J, leaving 20 bases between them. The CDR3 runs 17 residues. CDR3 sequence: CAISERGASFFDEKLFF. The DNA of the CDR3 is TGTGCCATCAGTGAAAGGGGCGCGAGTTTCTTTGATGAAAAACTGTTTTTT.

J is TRBJ1-1 and V is TRBV10-3; the D gene is possibly TRBD1 (6 bases). The V gene lost 3 bases and the J gene lost 4 bases, with 9 bases spanning the gap. This CDR3 has 13 residues. Germline values: CDR1 ENHRY, CDR2 SYGVKD. CDR3 bases: TGTGCCATCAGTGACAGGGGCAGCACTGAAGCTTTCTTT. It translates to CAISDRGSTEAFF.

The chain couples TRBV7-8 to TRBJ1-2; a possible D gene is TRBD1 (5 bases). V gave up 1 base and J gave up 3 bases, with 18 bases separating them. The CDR3 sequence is 17 residues long. CDR1 is SGHVS, CDR2 FQNEAQ, per germline. For the CDR3, the DNA is TGTGCCAGCAGCTTAGGGGTAGGGACTAGGGTTGACTATGGCTACACCTTC. This encodes CASSLGVGTRVDYGYTF. The variable domain in full, completed from reference TRBV7-8 and TRBJ1-2, reads GAGVSQSPRYKVAKRGQDVALRCDPISGHVSLFWYQQALGQGPEFLTYFQNEAQLDKSGLPSDRFFAERPEGSVSTLKIQRTQQEDSAVYLCASSLGVGTRVDYGYTFGSGTRLTVV.

The chain carries TRBV7-9 and TRBJ1-2; D perhaps matches TRBD1 (5 bases). Between the trimmed V and J ends, which lost 2 bases and 6 bases, there was a span of 10 bases. This CDR3 has 13 amino acids. The germline V gene has CDR1 SEHNR and CDR2 FQNEAQ (reference sequence). The CDR3 protein is CASSLPQGHGYTF. CDR3 nucleotides: TGTGCCAGCAGCTTACCCCAGGGACATGGCTACACCTTC.

About this clone: Other DNA sequences in the sample encode the same CDR3. The CDR3 DNA reads TGTGCCAGCAGCCTGGGCCGGAACACTGAAGCTTTCTTT. Protein product: CASSLGRNTEAFF. The gene calls are TRBV7-3 and TRBJ1-1, with D uncertain. Germline V lookup: CDR1 SGHTA, CDR2 FQGTGA. The V end lost 5 bases, the J end lost 1 base, and 8 bases lay between the germline ends. The CDR3 has 13 amino acids.

The CDR3 sequence is CSVTAGLLEAFF. CDR3 DNA: TGCAGCGTTACCGCAGGGTTGCTAGAAGCTTTCTTT. The chain is built from TRBV29-1 and TRBJ1-1; a possible D gene is TRBD1 (5 bases). Germline loops: CDR1 SQVTM, CDR2 ANQGSEA. Trimming cost V 5 bases and J 8 bases, with 15 bases left between them. This CDR3 spans 12 amino acids.

V gene TRBV27 combines with J gene TRBJ2-1; 11 nucleotides align to TRBD1. V gave up 2 bases and J gave up 5 bases; unmatched junction bases: 5. The germline gives CDR1 MNHEY, CDR2 SMNVEV (reference sequence). The CDR3 covers 16 residues. CDR3 bases: TGTGCCAGCAGTTTACAGGGGACAGGGGGGCACAATGAGCAGTTCTTC. This codes for CASSLQGTGGHNEQFF.

The chain carries TRBV5-8 and TRBJ1-2; D unresolved. Germline loops: CDR1 SGHTS, CDR2 YDEGEE. Trimming cost V 1 base and J 8 bases, with 9 bases left between them. This CDR3 has 12 residues. CDR3 sequence reads: CASSLYRTGYTF. CDR3 nucleotides: TGTGCCAGCAGCTTGTATAGAACGGGCTACACCTTC.

The rearrangement uses TRBV6-1 and TRBJ1-1; D is ambiguous. The V end lost 3 bases, the J end lost 1 base, and 3 bases lay between the germline ends. CDR3 length equals 12 residues. Germline CDR1 MNHNS, CDR2 SASEGT. CDR3 DNA sequence: TGTGCCAGCAGTGAGTGGAACACTGAAGCTTTCTTT. Translated: CASSEWNTEAFF.

The chain has TRBV2 and TRBJ1-1; 7 bases align to TRBD1. Germline lookup yields CDR1 SNHLY and CDR2 FYNNEI. Trimming removed 6 bases from V and 2 bases from J; junction bases left unmatched: 6. The CDR3 sequence is 14 residues long. The CDR3 here is CASRLTGQNTEAFF. In DNA form, the CDR3 reads TGTGCCAGCAGACTGACAGGGCAAAACACTGAAGCTTTCTTT.

The chain links TRBV4-3 to TRBJ1-2; D ambiguous. The V end was cut by 0 bases, the J end by 0 bases, with 14 bases between. This CDR3 is built from 17 residues. CDR1 is LGHNA and CDR2 is YSLEER in the germline V gene. CDR3 protein: CASSQDVLGSSNYGYTF. The CDR3 DNA sequence: TGCGCCAGCAGCCAAGACGTGCTCGGCAGCTCTAACTATGGCTACACCTTC.

The chain uses TRBV6-2 or TRBV6-3 and TRBJ2-2, with 9 positions matching TRBD2. The CDR3 extends over 16 amino acids. CDR1 and CDR2 from the germline V gene are MNHEY and SVGEGT. Germline trimming cut 6 bases from V and 6 bases from J; bases unmatched to any gene: 11. The CDR3 is CASSNSGGAFPGELFF. The CDR3 DNA reads TGTGCCAGCAGCAATAGCGGGGGAGCGTTCCCCGGGGAGCTGTTTTTT.

The chain uses TRBV6-2 or TRBV6-3 and TRBJ2-4; TRBD1 is a possible D gene (6 bases). The CDR3 is 13 amino acids. V lost 5 bases to trimming and J lost 7 bases, with 12 bases between them. CDR1 and CDR2 from the germline V gene are MNHEY and SVGEGT. CDR3 sequence reads: CASSLNTGNIQYF. The DNA for the CDR3 is TGTGCCAGCAGTCTAAATACAGGGAACATTCAGTACTTC.

The rearrangement uses TRBV7-9 and TRBJ1-1, with D possibly TRBD1 on 5 matching bases. This CDR3 comprises 13 residues. Trimming pared 5 bases from V and 7 bases from J, leaving 14 bases between. Germline CDR1 reads SEHNR; CDR2 reads FQNEAQ (reference sequence). CDR3 region: CASSIGVSSEAFF. The CDR3 nucleotides are TGTGCCAGCAGCATAGGGGTTTCCAGTGAAGCTTTCTTT.

The chain joins TRBV4-3 to TRBJ1-4; D is possibly TRBD1 (6 bases). Deletions cut 1 base from V and 8 bases from J, with 23 bases between. CDR1 is LGHNA and CDR2 is YSLEER in the germline V gene. This CDR3 region has 18 residues. Here the CDR3 DNA reads TGCGCCAGCAGCCAAGTCGGTCCGTCGGGGGGCCCAGGGGAAAAACTGTTTTTT. This translates into CASSQVGPSGGPGEKLFF.

The rearrangement links TRBV4-2 to TRBJ1-2; D is ambiguous. This CDR3 region has 15 residues. Trimming cost V 0 bases and J 4 bases, with 12 bases left between them. Per the germline V gene, CDR1 is LGHNA and CDR2 is YNFKEQ. This CDR3 reads CASSQDFYAVYGYTF. CDR3 nucleotide sequence: TGTGCCAGCAGCCAAGATTTCTACGCTGTCTATGGCTACACCTTC.

The chain uses TRBV7-2 and TRBJ2-1; 7 bases fit TRBD2. The trim removed 2 bases at V and 1 base at J, leaving 2 bases unmatched. Germline V gene sequence: CDR1 SGHTA, CDR2 FQGNSA. The CDR3 covers 15 residues. CDR3: CASSLQAGSYNEQFF. CDR3 coding DNA: TGTGCCAGCAGCTTACAAGCGGGGTCCTACAATGAGCAGTTCTTC.

This chain connects TRBV9 to TRBJ2-3; 11 bases match TRBD2. Per the germline V gene, CDR1 is SGDLS and CDR2 is YYNGEE. With V trimmed by 2 bases and J by 5 bases, 7 bases remained unmatched. The CDR3 contains 16 residues. CDR3 coding DNA: TGTGCCAGCAGCGTCCTAGCGGGGGGTAATGGAGATACGCAGTATTTT. Protein: CASSVLAGGNGDTQYF.

This chain connects TRBV7-9 to TRBJ2-1, with TRBD2 matching 8 bases. This CDR3 contains 15 residues. The V gene's germline CDR1 is SEHNR and CDR2 FQNEAQ (reference sequence). Germline trimming cut 8 bases from V and 0 bases from J; bases unmatched to any gene: 6. This CDR3 reads CASLSLAVSYNEQFF. The DNA for the CDR3 is TGTGCCAGCCTATCACTAGCGGTCTCCTACAATGAGCAGTTCTTC.

Written as DNA, the CDR3 is TGTGCCAGCAGCCAAGGGGTAGGGGGCTCCCGGTACGAGCAGTACTTC. This codes for CASSQGVGGSRYEQYF. This rearrangement joins TRBV14 to TRBJ2-7; 7 nucleotides align to TRBD1. Germline CDR1 reads SGHDN; CDR2 reads FVKESK. The CDR3 covers 16 residues. The trim removed 1 base at V and 4 bases at J, leaving 10 bases unmatched. The whole variable domain, filled in from reference TRBV14 and TRBJ2-7, reads EAGVTQFPSHSVIEKGQTVTLRCDPISGHDNLYWYRRVMGKEIKFLLHFVKESKQDESGMPNNRFLAERTGGTYSTLKVQPAELEDSGVYFCASSQGVGGSRYEQYFGPGTRLTVT.

The gene calls are TRBV25-1 and TRBJ2-1; 7 bases are shared with TRBD2. Losses at the gene ends were 6 bases for V and 2 bases for J; bases not matched to a gene: 7. The CDR3 extends over 15 amino acids. In germline, CDR1 is MGHDK, CDR2 SYGVNS. Here the CDR3 reads CASSSGGFTYNEQFF. In nucleotides, the CDR3 is TGTGCCAGCAGCTCCGGGGGGTTCACCTACAATGAGCAGTTCTTC. The variable domain in full, completed from reference TRBV25-1 and TRBJ2-1, reads EADIYQTPRYLVIGTGKKITLECSQTMGHDKMYWYQQDPGMELHLIHYSYGVNSTEKGDLSSESTVSRIRTEHFPLTLESARPSHTSQYLCASSSGGFTYNEQFFGPGTRLTVL.

The gene calls are TRBV7-6 and TRBJ2-3; 8 nucleotides agree with TRBD2. This CDR3 comprises 16 residues. With 0 bases clipped from V and 2 bases from J, the junction kept 4 bases outside the gene matches. The germline V gene encodes CDR1 SGHVS and CDR2 FNYEAQ. The CDR3 protein is CASSLARGVNTDTQYF. Here the CDR3 DNA reads TGTGCCAGCAGCTTAGCGCGGGGGGTAAACACAGATACGCAGTATTTT.

The chain combines TRBV6-2 or TRBV6-3 with TRBJ2-7; D might be TRBD1 (5 bases). CDR3 length equals 15 residues. Germline V gene sequence: CDR1 MNHEY, CDR2 SVGEGT. Trimming cost V 2 bases and J 2 bases, with 13 bases left between them. The DNA for the CDR3 is TGTGCCAGCAGTTACAGGCAGGGTACAACCTACGAGCAGTACTTC. This sequence encodes CASSYRQGTTYEQYF.

This chain connects TRBV6-2 or TRBV6-3 to TRBJ2-1, with D possibly being TRBD1 or TRBD2 (5 bases each). The CDR3 has 13 residues. The germline gives CDR1 MNHEY, CDR2 SVGEGT. V shed 0 bases and J shed 13 bases, with 13 bases lying between them. The DNA for the CDR3 is TGTGCCAGCAGTTACTCGAAGGGGACGGGACAGTTCTTC. Translation gives CASSYSKGTGQFF.

The J gene is TRBJ1-1, the V gene TRBV7-9; TRBD1 aligns across 12 bases. This CDR3 is 15 amino acids long. Trimming at V came to 4 bases and at J to 2 bases, leaving 2 bases not matched to a gene. Germline V lookup: CDR1 SEHNR, CDR2 FQNEAQ (reference sequence). The CDR3 loop is CASSSGTGGNTEAFF. The DNA of the CDR3 is TGTGCCAGCAGCTCCGGGACAGGGGGCAACACTGAAGCTTTCTTT.

V gene TRBV27 combines with J gene TRBJ2-2; TRBD1 or TRBD2 may be the D gene (5 bases each). CDR3 length equals 16 residues. The V end lost 6 bases, the J end lost 4 bases, and 18 bases lay between the germline ends. Germline loops: CDR1 MNHEY, CDR2 SMNVEV (reference sequence). The CDR3 DNA is TGTGCCAGCAGGAGATTCGGGACGCAGAGCACCGGGGAGCTGTTTTTT. It encodes CASRRFGTQSTGELFF.

This clone was seen only once. The rearrangement links TRBV11-2 to TRBJ2-2; D remains unclear. The CDR3 sequence is 12 residues long. The V end was cut by 5 bases, the J end by 8 bases, with 9 bases between. Germline V gene data show CDR1 as SGHAT and CDR2 as FQNNGV. CDR3 sequence (DNA): TGTGCCAGCAGCCCCCCAGTTGGGGAGCTGTTTTTT. Amino acids: CASSPPVGELFF.

The rearrangement links TRBV6-5 to TRBJ1-4; D perhaps matches TRBD1 (6 bases). Trimming shortened V by 6 bases and J by 8 bases, and 7 bases separated the two germline ends. The CDR3 sequence is 11 residues long. Germline CDR1 reads MNHEY; CDR2 reads SVGAGI. CDR3 amino acids: CASRGGEKLFF. In nucleotides, the CDR3 is TGTGCCAGCAGGGGGGGCGAAAAACTGTTTTTT.